These 30 T cell receptor beta chains were all obtained from the same sample, sequenced in a study of blood T cell repertoires in COVID-19. TCRdb's copy holds only in-frame clones and misses some; the assay was immunoSEQ multiplex PCR. The sample includes a few hundred thousand clones, about 80% of them seen just once. Sample: peripheral blood. The receptors derive from a person between 65 and 79 years old with COVID-19, enrolled during active disease.

CDR3 sequence: CASSQAGTGNSPLHF. The CDR3 DNA reads TGCGCCAGCAGCCAAGCCGGGACAGGGAATTCACCCCTCCACTTT. The chain carries TRBV4-3 and TRBJ1-6, with TRBD1 identical over 9 bases. From germline, CDR1 is LGHNA and CDR2 YSLEER. J lost 7 bases, V lost 1 base, and 2 bases had no gene match. This CDR3 spans 15 amino acids.

V is TRBV7-3 and J is TRBJ1-6, with TRBD1 as a possible D gene (5 bases). CDR1 is SGHTA, CDR2 FQGTGA, per germline. The CDR3 has 15 residues. V lost 3 bases and J 8 bases, leaving 14 bases between the germline ends. CDR3 nucleotides: TGTGCCAGCAGCTTTACCGGGGGTGGGGATTCACCCCTCCACTTT. Its protein product is CASSFTGGGDSPLHF.

J is TRBJ2-3 and V is TRBV12-3 or TRBV12-4; a weak D match, TRBD1 (5 bases). Trimming took off 6 bases at V and 6 bases at J, with 13 bases between the two ends. This CDR3 contains 13 residues. In nucleotides, the CDR3 is TGTGCCAGCAGCCCGACAGACTTGGATACGCAGTATTTT. Translated, it gives CASSPTDLDTQYF.

The chain is built from TRBV2 and TRBJ1-1; no definite D call. Trimming stripped 1 base from V and 2 bases from J, with 5 bases between. CDR3 length equals 13 residues. Germline V gene data show CDR1 as SNHLY and CDR2 as FYNNEI. CDR3 loop: CASSEDTNTEAFF. The CDR3 DNA sequence: TGTGCCAGCAGTGAAGACACCAACACTGAAGCTTTCTTT.

V usage is TRBV9 and J usage is TRBJ2-1, with D possibly being TRBD1 (5 bases). The germline gives CDR1 SGDLS, CDR2 YYNGEE. V was pared by 0 bases and J by 7 bases, with 14 bases between. The CDR3 extends over 15 amino acids. The DNA for the CDR3 is TGTGCCAGCAGCGTAGGGAATGGGGCAACGAATGAGCAGTTCTTC. The encoded protein is CASSVGNGATNEQFF.

This chain joins TRBV6-5 and TRBJ1-4; 8 nucleotides align to TRBD1. The CDR3 is 14 residues long. The J segment lost 7 bases and the V segment lost 11 bases, leaving 12 bases of the junction unmatched. Germline V lookup: CDR1 MNHEY, CDR2 SVGAGI. The CDR3 loop reads CAGSRTGRGEKLFF. CDR3 nucleotides: TGTGCCGGCTCTCGGACAGGGAGGGGTGAAAAACTGTTTTTT.

The chain joins TRBV5-4 to TRBJ2-7; 11 positions match TRBD1. The CDR3 runs to 16 residues. Losses at the gene ends were 4 bases for V and 3 bases for J; bases not matched to a gene: 9. Germline CDR1 and CDR2: SGHNT and YYREEE (reference sequence). Here the CDR3 reads CASSQGDRGYNYEQYF. CDR3 bases: TGTGCCAGCAGCCAAGGGGACAGGGGGTACAACTACGAGCAGTACTTC.

Only one count was recorded for this clone. The rearrangement uses TRBV14 and TRBJ1-6; D call uncertain. The V end was cut by 4 bases, the J end by 5 bases, with 15 bases between. The length of the CDR3 is 16 residues. Germline CDR1 is SGHDN and CDR2 is FVKESK. CDR3 nucleotide sequence: TGTGCCAGCAGCCCCACCTGGGCCAGTCATAATTCACCCCTCCACTTT. Translation: CASSPTWASHNSPLHF.

The chain is built from TRBV5-1 and TRBJ2-5, with 12 bases matching TRBD2. This CDR3 comprises 16 residues. The junction had 11 bases not matched to a gene; V was cut back by 7 bases and J by 4 bases. From germline, CDR1 is SGHRS and CDR2 YFSETQ. CDR3 DNA sequence: TGCGCCAGCTCCCCCAGACTAGCGGGAGACGGAGAGACCCAGTACTTC. Translated: CASSPRLAGDGETQYF. Filled out from reference TRBV5-1 and TRBJ2-5, the complete variable domain reads KAGVTQTPRYLIKTRGQQVTLSCSPISGHRSVSWYQQTPGQGLQFLFEYFSETQRNKGNFPGRFSGRQFSNSRSEMNVSTLELGDSALYLCASSPRLAGDGETQYFGPGTRLLVL.

The V call is TRBV12-3 or TRBV12-4, the J call TRBJ2-7; perhaps TRBD1 as D (5 bases). V was pared by 4 bases and J by 5 bases, with 12 bases between. The CDR3 spans 13 residues. The CDR3, as DNA: TGTGCCAGCAGTTACAGGCCTAAGAACGAGCAGTACTTC. This sequence encodes CASSYRPKNEQYF.

This clone appeared once. The chain links TRBV27 to TRBJ1-5; D unresolved. CDR3 length: 15 amino acids. V was clipped by 3 bases and J by 4 bases, with 13 bases between them. Germline lookup yields CDR1 MNHEY and CDR2 SMNVEV (reference sequence). CDR3 in amino acids: CASSFQGRGNQPQHF. The CDR3 region has the DNA TGTGCCAGCAGTTTTCAAGGAAGAGGTAATCAGCCCCAGCATTTT.

The table lists this clone with a count of one. The V gene is TRBV15, the J gene TRBJ1-1; tentative D call: TRBD1 (6 bases). V was shortened by 7 bases and J by 1 base, with 10 bases between the two germline ends. CDR3 length equals 13 residues. Germline V gene sequence: CDR1 LNHNV, CDR2 YYDKDF (reference sequence). In DNA form, the CDR3 reads TGTGCCACCACAAGGGGGAGGAACACTGAAGCTTTCTTT. The encoded protein is CATTRGRNTEAFF.

The V and J genes are TRBV29-1 and TRBJ2-1; 7 nucleotides agree with TRBD2. This CDR3 has 14 amino acids. Germline-derived CDR1 and CDR2 are SQVTM and ANQGSEA. Germline trimming cut 6 bases from V and 0 bases from J; bases unmatched to any gene: 5. CDR3 in amino acids: CSVPPGGSYNEQFF. The DNA of the CDR3 is TGCAGCGTCCCTCCGGGGGGCTCCTACAATGAGCAGTTCTTC.

The chain is built from TRBV10-3 and TRBJ2-7; perhaps TRBD2 as D (5 bases). The CDR3 length is 12 residues. V was trimmed by 10 bases and J by 1 base, leaving 11 bases between them. Germline-derived CDR1 and CDR2 are ENHRY and SYGVKD. CDR3 coding DNA: TGTGCCACCTCCCCGGGATCCTACGAGCAGTACTTC. Translation: CATSPGSYEQYF.

The CDR3 is CASSGRRAGTGELFF. CDR3 nucleotide sequence: TGTGCCAGCAGTGGTAGGAGGGCGGGCACCGGGGAGCTGTTTTTT. The chain combines TRBV28 with TRBJ2-2, with D possibly being TRBD2 (6 bases). This CDR3 has 15 amino acids. Germline V gene lookup returns CDR1 MDHEN and CDR2 SYDVKM. V was pared by 5 bases and J by 4 bases, with 14 bases between.

The rearrangement uses TRBV9 and TRBJ1-4, with D possibly matching TRBD1 (5 bases). Germline V gene sequence: CDR1 SGDLS, CDR2 YYNGEE. Trimming took off 3 bases at V and 0 bases at J, with 12 bases between the two ends. This CDR3 is built from 16 residues. The CDR3 reads CASSAGFQATNEKLFF. CDR3 sequence (DNA): TGTGCCAGCAGCGCAGGGTTTCAAGCAACTAATGAAAAACTGTTTTTT.

The chain has TRBV7-3 and TRBJ1-3, with D unresolved. CDR1 and CDR2 (germline): SGHTA, FQGTGA. There are 15 residues in the CDR3. Trimming removed 2 bases from V and 0 bases from J, with 8 bases in between. In nucleotides, the CDR3 is TGTGCCAGCAGCTTAGGGCAGACCTCTGGAAACACCATATATTTT. Its protein product is CASSLGQTSGNTIYF.

The genes are TRBV9 and TRBJ2-1; TRBD2 matches at 9 bases. Germline V lookup: CDR1 SGDLS, CDR2 YYNGEE. V lost 5 bases, J lost 8 bases, and 8 bases stayed unmatched. The CDR3 covers 14 residues. Here the CDR3 reads CASRGGLASDEQFF. The CDR3 DNA sequence: TGTGCCAGCAGGGGGGGACTAGCTAGCGATGAGCAGTTCTTC.

The rearrangement uses TRBV4-3 and TRBJ2-1; the match to TRBD1 covers 7 bases. Germline values: CDR1 LGHNA, CDR2 YSLEER. J lost 7 bases, V lost 1 base, and 4 bases had no gene match. This CDR3 is built from 14 residues. CDR3 loop: CASSQGDSRNEQFF. CDR3 DNA: TGCGCCAGCAGCCAAGGGGACAGCCGGAATGAGCAGTTCTTC.

This chain joins TRBV25-1 and TRBJ1-2; D unresolved. Trimming took off 3 bases at V and 8 bases at J, with 19 bases between the two ends. The CDR3 spans 15 residues. Per germline, CDR1 MGHDK and CDR2 SYGVNS. The CDR3 is CASSDHSVALGGYTF. The CDR3 nucleotides read TGTGCCAGCAGTGACCATTCGGTAGCTCTAGGCGGCTACACCTTC.

V gene TRBV7-2 combines with J gene TRBJ1-6; TRBD1 matches at 7 bases. V lost 1 base, J lost 8 bases, and 8 bases stayed unmatched. There are 16 residues in the CDR3. Looked up from germline, CDR1 is SGHTA and CDR2 is FQGNSA. This chain's CDR3 is CASSLVPGTEYSPLHF. The CDR3 DNA sequence: TGTGCCAGCAGCTTAGTACCGGGGACAGAATATTCACCCCTCCACTTT. The full variable domain, completed using reference TRBV7-2 and TRBJ1-6, is GAGVSQSPSNKVTEKGKDVELRCDPISGHTALYWYRQSLGQGLEFLIYFQGNSAPDKSGLPSDRFSAERTGGSVSTLTIQRTQQEDSAVYLCASSLVPGTEYSPLHFGNGTRLTVT.

The gene calls are TRBV6-6 and TRBJ2-1, with 8 bases identical to TRBD1. V lost 6 bases, J lost 3 bases, and 4 bases stayed unmatched. The CDR3 has 14 amino acids. The germline V gene encodes CDR1 MNHNY and CDR2 SVGAGI (reference sequence). The CDR3: CASRRQGSYNEQFF. CDR3 sequence (DNA): TGTGCCAGCAGACGACAGGGGAGCTACAATGAGCAGTTCTTC.

The CDR3 sequence: CASSPIGDEQFF. As DNA, the CDR3 is TGTGCCAGCAGCCCAATCGGGGATGAGCAGTTCTTC. V usage is TRBV5-4 and J usage is TRBJ2-1, with a tentative D call TRBD2 (5 bases). V gave up 4 bases and J gave up 8 bases, with 10 bases separating them. Germline CDR1 is SGHNT and CDR2 is YYREEE (reference sequence). The CDR3 length is 12 residues.

V and J are TRBV28 and TRBJ2-7, with 7 bases identical to TRBD2. The ends lost 5 bases at V and 0 bases at J; junction bases unmatched: 7. In germline, CDR1 is MDHEN, CDR2 SYDVKM. The CDR3 consists of 15 residues. The CDR3 is CASSPRDYRSYEQYF. In DNA, the CDR3 is TGTGCCAGCAGTCCCAGGGACTACCGCTCCTACGAGCAGTACTTC.

This rearrangement joins TRBV19 to TRBJ2-3; 11 nucleotides agree with TRBD2. The CDR3 sequence is 16 residues long. Germline lookup yields CDR1 LNHDA and CDR2 SQIVND (reference sequence). The V and J ends lost 3 bases and 6 bases, in that order; junction bases with no gene match: 8. In DNA, the CDR3 is TGTGCCAGTAGTATCGTTCGACTAGCGGGGTCGGATACGCAGTATTTT. Its translation: CASSIVRLAGSDTQYF.

The chain has TRBV27 and TRBJ2-7; the D is unclear. The V and J ends lost 2 bases and 2 bases respectively, with 13 bases between them. The germline V gene has CDR1 MNHEY and CDR2 SMNVEV (reference sequence). This CDR3 is built from 15 residues. The CDR3 DNA sequence: TGTGCCAGCAGTTTAAAGTGGGCCGCAGCCTACGAGCAGTACTTC. Its protein product is CASSLKWAAAYEQYF.

J is TRBJ2-1 and V is TRBV9, with 8 bases that match TRBD2. Germline loops: CDR1 SGDLS, CDR2 YYNGEE. This CDR3 spans 14 amino acids. V was clipped by 2 bases and J by 3 bases; unmatched bases: 1. Here the CDR3 reads CASSVSGVYNEQFF. In DNA form, the CDR3 reads TGTGCCAGCAGCGTTAGCGGGGTCTACAATGAGCAGTTCTTC.

The V call is TRBV28, the J call TRBJ2-2; TRBD1 matches at 7 bases. V was clipped by 5 bases and J by 6 bases; unmatched bases: 9. Germline V gene sequence: CDR1 MDHEN, CDR2 SYDVKM. The CDR3 is 15 residues long. The CDR3 loop is CASSPHRGPAGELFF. The DNA of the CDR3 is TGTGCCAGCAGTCCTCACAGGGGACCAGCCGGGGAGCTGTTTTTT.

In DNA form, the CDR3 reads TGTGCCAGCAGCAAGACAGCGGGCACTGAAGCTTTCTTT. Its translation: CASSKTAGTEAFF. This chain uses TRBV28 with TRBJ1-1; perhaps TRBD1 as D (5 bases). The CDR3 contains 13 residues. The germline V gene encodes CDR1 MDHEN and CDR2 SYDVKM. The V gene lost 6 bases and the J gene lost 4 bases, with 12 bases spanning the gap.

CDR3 amino acids: CASSRSGTRTYEQYF. Written as DNA, the CDR3 is TGTGCCAGCAGTAGGTCCGGGACTAGAACGTACGAGCAGTACTTC. The chain combines TRBV2 with TRBJ2-7, with TRBD2 matching over 8 bases. This CDR3 contains 15 residues. Losses at the gene ends were 5 bases for V and 4 bases for J; bases not matched to a gene: 10. Per the germline V gene, CDR1 is SNHLY and CDR2 is FYNNEI. The full variable domain, in which reference TRBV2 and TRBJ2-7 provide the parts outside the CDR3, is EPEVTQTPSHQVTQMGQEVILRCVPISNHLYFYWYRQILGQKVEFLVSFYNNEISEKSEIFDDQFSVERPDGSNFTLKIRSTKLEDSAMYFCASSRSGTRTYEQYFGPGTRLTVT.